Following are 11 T cell receptor beta chains from one sample sequenced in a study of identifying expanded T cells in peripheral blood. Using immunoSEQ multiplex PCR, the repertoire was profiled, and TCRdb retains in-frame clones only, with some absent. The sample has about 86,000 clones, approximately 88% seen once. Source material: blood. Receptor source: a person aged 18 to 75 in good health.

The chain couples TRBV18 to TRBJ1-5; D is uncertain. The CDR3 is made up of 14 amino acids. Germline CDR1 and CDR2: KGHSH and LQKENI. Trimming took 4 bases from V and 4 from J, leaving 11 bases between them. Here the CDR3 DNA reads TGTGCCAGCTCACTTCAACACGAAAATCAGCCCCAGCATTTT. It encodes CASSLQHENQPQHF.

The V and J genes are TRBV4-3 and TRBJ2-1; the D is unclear. Germline V lookup: CDR1 LGHNA, CDR2 YSLEER. The CDR3 length is 14 residues. Trimming removed 2 bases at V and 5 bases at J, with 10 bases between. CDR3 DNA: TGCGCCAGCAGCCAATACCTTCGCGACAATGAGCAGTTCTTC. Translation gives CASSQYLRDNEQFF.

A remark on this clone: Within the sample, other DNA sequences also encode this same CDR3. The J gene is TRBJ2-7, the V gene TRBV9; unclear D gene. The V gene's germline CDR1 is SGDLS and CDR2 YYNGEE. The CDR3 loop spans 14 amino acids. V shed 0 bases and J shed 0 bases, with 7 bases lying between them. The CDR3 spells CASSVGGSSYEQYF. In DNA form, the CDR3 reads TGTGCCAGCAGCGTAGGTGGCAGCTCCTACGAGCAGTACTTC.

The chain couples TRBV7-3 to TRBJ2-2; the D call may be TRBD1 or TRBD2 (6 bases each). The V and J ends lost 1 base and 1 base respectively, with 16 bases between them. Germline CDR1 SGHTA, CDR2 FQGTGA. CDR3 length equals 18 residues. The CDR3 protein is CASSLKIKGGLNTGELFF. As DNA, the CDR3 is TGTGCCAGCAGCTTAAAGATCAAGGGGGGCCTGAACACCGGGGAGCTGTTTTTT. Supplemented by reference TRBV7-3 and TRBJ2-2, the full variable domain reads GAGVSQTPSNKVTEKGKYVELRCDPISGHTALYWYRQSLGQGPEFLIYFQGTGAADDSGLPNDRFFAVRPEGSVSTLKIQRTERGDSAVYLCASSLKIKGGLNTGELFFGEGSRLTVL.

The CDR3 DNA reads as TGTGCCAGCAGGTTACTAATGAACACTGAAGCTTTCTTT. Its translation is CASRLLMNTEAFF. The chain is built from TRBV5-8 and TRBJ1-1; no clear D gene. V lost 5 bases to trimming and J lost 0 bases, with 8 bases between them. CDR3 length equals 13 residues. Germline V CDR1 and CDR2: SGHTS, YDEGEE.

This clone was recorded once. In DNA form, the CDR3 reads TGTGCCAGCAGCTTGACCGGGGTGAGGGTAGGGAACACTGAAGCTTTCTTT. Its translation is CASSLTGVRVGNTEAFF. The chain carries TRBV5-4 and TRBJ1-1; no definite D call. CDR1 is SGHNT and CDR2 is YYREEE in the germline V gene (reference sequence). This CDR3 region has 17 residues. The germline V and J ends were trimmed by 1 base and 1 base, with 17 bases remaining between them.

Turning to this clone: The sample has other DNA sequences that encode this CDR3 too. The chain has TRBV9 and TRBJ1-2, with a tentative D call TRBD1 (5 bases). This CDR3 comprises 13 residues. V was cut by 3 bases and J by 4 bases, with 10 bases left in between. In germline, CDR1 is SGDLS, CDR2 YYNGEE. The CDR3 loop is CASSGGGSYGYTF. The CDR3 nucleotides read TGTGCCAGCAGCGGGGGGGGTAGCTATGGCTACACCTTC.

The J gene is TRBJ2-1, the V gene TRBV13; D is ambiguous. Germline V gives CDR1 PRHDT, CDR2 FYEKMQ (reference sequence). This CDR3 is built from 14 residues. V dropped 3 bases and J dropped 12 bases, with 18 bases sitting between them. CDR3 DNA: TGTGCCAGCAGCTTGTTGGCACAGATTGAAGGGCAGTTCTTC. This gives the protein CASSLLAQIEGQFF.

This clone was seen a handful of times. The V gene is TRBV19, the J gene TRBJ2-1; D gene unclear. Per germline, CDR1 LNHDA and CDR2 SQIVND (reference sequence). The ends were cut back, 1 base at V and 5 bases at J, with 6 bases in the middle. The CDR3 loop spans 13 amino acids. The CDR3 bases are TGTGCCAGTAGTATAGCAAGGAACAATGAGCAGTTCTTC. This encodes CASSIARNNEQFF.

The chain joins TRBV19 to TRBJ2-7; TRBD1 matches 10 bases. Per germline, CDR1 LNHDA and CDR2 SQIVND (reference sequence). J gave up 3 bases and V 4 bases, and 6 bases lay outside the gene matches. CDR3 length equals 15 residues. The CDR3 coding sequence is TGTGCCAGTAGTAAGGCCGGACAGGGGGACTACGAGCAGTACTTC. It specifies CASSKAGQGDYEQYF. Complete variable domain (other parts from reference TRBV19 and TRBJ2-7): DGGITQSPKYLFRKEGQNVTLSCEQNLNHDAMYWYRQDPGQGLRLIYYSQIVNDFQKGDIAEGYSVSREKKESFPLTVTSAQKNPTAFYLCASSKAGQGDYEQYFGPGTRLTVT.

The CDR3 spells CASSLGQGIADTQYF. The DNA for the CDR3 is TGCGCCAGCAGCTTGGGACAGGGTATTGCAGATACGCAGTATTTT. This chain connects TRBV5-1 to TRBJ2-3, with 7 positions matching TRBD1. Unmatched junction bases numbered 5, after V lost 0 bases and J lost 4 bases. There are 15 residues in the CDR3. Germline CDR1 reads SGHRS; CDR2 reads YFSETQ.